This TCR beta chain was found in a study of sequential checkpoint blockade in melanoma. The germline gives CDR1 MDHEN, CDR2 SYDVKM. Trimming took off 6 bases at V and 6 bases at J, with 18 bases between the two ends. This CDR3 is built from 14 residues. Indicated treatment: randomized to nivolumab then ipilimumab (arm A) or the reverse (arm B). Here immunoSEQ multiplex PCR was the method, and the copy in TCRdb shows in-frame clones only, minus some. The table shows about 18,000 clones, with more than 65% occurring only once. The sequence was collected from a human donor with melanoma. The rearrangement uses TRBV28 and TRBJ2-7; D unresolved. Material: tumor tissue (inferred from file names), obtained from a patient given nivolumab and ipilimumab in sequence. CDR3: CASSLGRFSGEQYF. Written as DNA, the CDR3 is TGTGCCAGCAGCCTAGGAAGGTTCTCGGGCGAGCAGTACTTC.